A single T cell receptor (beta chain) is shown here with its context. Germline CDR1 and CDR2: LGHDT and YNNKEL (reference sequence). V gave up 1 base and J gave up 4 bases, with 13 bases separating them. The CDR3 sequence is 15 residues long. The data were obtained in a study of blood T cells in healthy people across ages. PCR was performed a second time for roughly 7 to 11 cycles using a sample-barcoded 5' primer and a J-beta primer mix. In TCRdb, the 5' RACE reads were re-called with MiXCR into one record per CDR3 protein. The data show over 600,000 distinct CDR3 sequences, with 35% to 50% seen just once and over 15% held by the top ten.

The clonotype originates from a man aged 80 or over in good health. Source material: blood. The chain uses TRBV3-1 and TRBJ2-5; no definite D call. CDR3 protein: CASSQVVGGRETQYF. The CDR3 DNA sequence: TGTGCCAGCAGCCAAGTAGTAGGCGGCCGAGAGACCCAGTACTTC.